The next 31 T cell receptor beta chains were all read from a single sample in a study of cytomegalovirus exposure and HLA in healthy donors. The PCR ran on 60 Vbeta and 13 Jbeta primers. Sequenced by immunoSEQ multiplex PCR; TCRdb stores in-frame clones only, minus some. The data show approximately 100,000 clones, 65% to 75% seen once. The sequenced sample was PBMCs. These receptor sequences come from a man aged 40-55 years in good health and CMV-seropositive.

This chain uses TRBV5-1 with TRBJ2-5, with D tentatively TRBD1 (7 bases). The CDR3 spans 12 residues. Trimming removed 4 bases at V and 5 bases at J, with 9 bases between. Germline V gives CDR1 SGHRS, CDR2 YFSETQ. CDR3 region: CASSPGGETQYF. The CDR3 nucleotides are TGCGCCAGCAGCCCAGGGGGGGAGACCCAGTACTTC.

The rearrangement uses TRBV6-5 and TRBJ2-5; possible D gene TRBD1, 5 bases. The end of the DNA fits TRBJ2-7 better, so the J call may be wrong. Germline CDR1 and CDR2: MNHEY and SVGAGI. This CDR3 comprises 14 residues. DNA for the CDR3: TGTGCCAGCGCAGAACAGGCCCCTTCCTACGAGCAGTACTTC. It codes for CASAEQAPSYEQYF.

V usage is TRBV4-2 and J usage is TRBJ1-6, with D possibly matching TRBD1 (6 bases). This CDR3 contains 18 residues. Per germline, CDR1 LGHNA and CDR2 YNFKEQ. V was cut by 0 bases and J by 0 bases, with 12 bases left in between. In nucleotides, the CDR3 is TGTGCCAGCAGCCAAGATCAGGGGATTAGCTCCTATAATTCACCCCTCCACTTT. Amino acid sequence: CASSQDQGISSYNSPLHF.

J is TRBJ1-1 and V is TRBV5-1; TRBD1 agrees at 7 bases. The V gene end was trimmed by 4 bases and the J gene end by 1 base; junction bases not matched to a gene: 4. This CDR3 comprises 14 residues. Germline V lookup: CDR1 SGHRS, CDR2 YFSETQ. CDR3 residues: CASSLGTANTEAFF. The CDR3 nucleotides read TGCGCCAGCAGCCTGGGGACAGCGAACACTGAAGCTTTCTTT.

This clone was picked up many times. The CDR3 DNA sequence: TGTGCCAGCAGCCCGGGACTAGCGGGAGGCACAGATACGCAGTATTTT. Translation: CASSPGLAGGTDTQYF. This chain uses TRBV7-9 with TRBJ2-3; the match to TRBD2 covers 14 bases. V was pared by 5 bases and J by 1 base, with 2 bases of the junction left unmatched. Germline lookup yields CDR1 SEHNR and CDR2 FQNEAQ (reference sequence). CDR3 length equals 16 residues.

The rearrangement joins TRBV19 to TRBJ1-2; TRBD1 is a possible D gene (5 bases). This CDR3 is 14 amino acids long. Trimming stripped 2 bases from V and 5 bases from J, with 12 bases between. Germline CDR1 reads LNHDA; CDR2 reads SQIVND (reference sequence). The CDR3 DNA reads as TGTGCCAGTAGTATAACAGGCCCACAATATGGCTACACCTTC. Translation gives CASSITGPQYGYTF.

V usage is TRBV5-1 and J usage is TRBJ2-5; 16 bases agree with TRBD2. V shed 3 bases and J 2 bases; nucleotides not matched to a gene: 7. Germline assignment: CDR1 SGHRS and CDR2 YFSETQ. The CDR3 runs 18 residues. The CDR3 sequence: CASSSGTSGRAEQETQYF. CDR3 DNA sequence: TGCGCCAGCAGCTCCGGGACTAGCGGGAGGGCCGAGCAAGAGACCCAGTACTTC.

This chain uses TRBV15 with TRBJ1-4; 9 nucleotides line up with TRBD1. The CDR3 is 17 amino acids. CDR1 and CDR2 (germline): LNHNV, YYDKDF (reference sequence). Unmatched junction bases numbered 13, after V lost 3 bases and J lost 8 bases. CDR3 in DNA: TGTGCCACCAGCAGGTCATCCCCGGGACAGGGAGAGGAAAAACTGTTTTTT. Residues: CATSRSSPGQGEEKLFF.

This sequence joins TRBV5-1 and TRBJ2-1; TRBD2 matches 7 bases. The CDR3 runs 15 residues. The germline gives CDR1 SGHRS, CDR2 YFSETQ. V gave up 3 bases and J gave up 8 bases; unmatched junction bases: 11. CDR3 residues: CASSSGLVTWDEQFF. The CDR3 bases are TGCGCCAGCAGCTCCGGACTAGTAACGTGGGATGAGCAGTTCTTC.

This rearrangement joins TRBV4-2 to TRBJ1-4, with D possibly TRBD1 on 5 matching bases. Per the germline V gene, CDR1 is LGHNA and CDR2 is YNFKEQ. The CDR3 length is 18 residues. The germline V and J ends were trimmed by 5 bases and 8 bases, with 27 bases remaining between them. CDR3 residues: CASSAGTTFRMEWEKLFF. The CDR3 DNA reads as TGTGCCAGCAGCGCGGGGACGACCTTTCGTATGGAGTGGGAAAAACTGTTTTTT.

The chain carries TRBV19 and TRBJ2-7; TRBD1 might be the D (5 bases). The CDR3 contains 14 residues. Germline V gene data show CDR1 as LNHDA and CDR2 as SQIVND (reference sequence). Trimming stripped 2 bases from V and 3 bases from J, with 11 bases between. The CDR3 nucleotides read TGTGCCAGTAGTATAAGCAGGGCTAACTACGAGCAGTACTTC. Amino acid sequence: CASSISRANYEQYF.

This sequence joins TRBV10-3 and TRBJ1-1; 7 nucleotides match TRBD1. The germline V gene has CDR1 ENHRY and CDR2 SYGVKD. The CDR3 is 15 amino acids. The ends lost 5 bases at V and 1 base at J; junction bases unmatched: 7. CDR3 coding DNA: TGTGCCATCAGTTCACCGGGACAGACGAACACTGAAGCTTTCTTT. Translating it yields CAISSPGQTNTEAFF.

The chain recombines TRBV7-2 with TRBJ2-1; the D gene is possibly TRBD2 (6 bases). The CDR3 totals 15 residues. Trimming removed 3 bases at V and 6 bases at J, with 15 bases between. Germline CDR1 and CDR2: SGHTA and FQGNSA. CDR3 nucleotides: TGTGCCAGCAGCTTGACGGGAGTAATACCCAATGAGCAGTTCTTC. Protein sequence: CASSLTGVIPNEQFF. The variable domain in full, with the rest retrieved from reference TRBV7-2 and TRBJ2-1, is GAGVSQSPSNKVTEKGKDVELRCDPISGHTALYWYRQSLGQGLEFLIYFQGNSAPDKSGLPSDRFSAERTGGSVSTLTIQRTQQEDSAVYLCASSLTGVIPNEQFFGPGTRLTVL.

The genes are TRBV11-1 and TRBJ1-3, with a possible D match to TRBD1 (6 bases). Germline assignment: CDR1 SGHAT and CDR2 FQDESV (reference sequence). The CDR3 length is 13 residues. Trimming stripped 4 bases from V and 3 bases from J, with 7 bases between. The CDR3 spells CASSSDSGNTIYF. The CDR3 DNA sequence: TGTGCCAGCAGCTCGGACAGTGGAAACACCATATATTTT.

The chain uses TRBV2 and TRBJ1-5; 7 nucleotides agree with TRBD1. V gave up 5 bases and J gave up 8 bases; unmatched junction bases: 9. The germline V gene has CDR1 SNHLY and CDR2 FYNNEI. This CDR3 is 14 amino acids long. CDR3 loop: CASSSQQGEEPQHF. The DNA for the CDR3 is TGTGCCAGCAGTTCCCAGCAGGGGGAAGAGCCCCAGCATTTT.

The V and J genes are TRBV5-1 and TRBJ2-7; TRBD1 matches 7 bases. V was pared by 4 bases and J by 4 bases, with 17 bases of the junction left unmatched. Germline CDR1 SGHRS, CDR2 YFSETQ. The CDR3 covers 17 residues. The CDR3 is CASSPLLPGQLTYEQYV. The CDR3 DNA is TGCGCCAGCAGCCCTCTTTTACCGGGACAGCTGACATACGAGCAGTACGTC.

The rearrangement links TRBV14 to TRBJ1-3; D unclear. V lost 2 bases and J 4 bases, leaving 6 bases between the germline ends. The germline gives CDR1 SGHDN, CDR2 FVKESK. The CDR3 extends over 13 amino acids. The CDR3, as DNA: TGTGCCAGCAGCCAATTCGGGGGAAACACCATATATTTT. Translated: CASSQFGGNTIYF.

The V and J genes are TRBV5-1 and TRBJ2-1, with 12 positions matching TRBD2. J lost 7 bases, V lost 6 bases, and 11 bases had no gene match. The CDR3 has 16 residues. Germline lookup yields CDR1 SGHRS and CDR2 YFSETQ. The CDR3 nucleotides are TGCGCCAGCACCCTCTCACTAGCGGGAGGAGGTAATGAGCAGTTCTTC. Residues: CASTLSLAGGGNEQFF.

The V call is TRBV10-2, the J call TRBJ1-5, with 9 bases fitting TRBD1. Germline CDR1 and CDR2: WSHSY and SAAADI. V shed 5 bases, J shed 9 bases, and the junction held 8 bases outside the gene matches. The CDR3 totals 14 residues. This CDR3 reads CASSYGTGIVPQHF. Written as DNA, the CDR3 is TGCGCCAGCAGTTACGGGACAGGGATCGTGCCCCAGCATTTT.

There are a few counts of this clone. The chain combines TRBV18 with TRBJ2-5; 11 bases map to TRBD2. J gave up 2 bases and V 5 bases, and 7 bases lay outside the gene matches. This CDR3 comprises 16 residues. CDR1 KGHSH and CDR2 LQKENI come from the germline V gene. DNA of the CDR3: TGTGCCAGCTCAACGGGACTAGCGGCTAAACAAGAGACCCAGTACTTC. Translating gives CASSTGLAAKQETQYF.

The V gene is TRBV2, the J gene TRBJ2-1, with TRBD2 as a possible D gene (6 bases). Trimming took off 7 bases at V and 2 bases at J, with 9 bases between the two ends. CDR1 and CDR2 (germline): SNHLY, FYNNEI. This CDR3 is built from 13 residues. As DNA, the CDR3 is TGTGCCAGCAATAGCGGAACCTACAATGAGCAGTTCTTC. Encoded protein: CASNSGTYNEQFF.

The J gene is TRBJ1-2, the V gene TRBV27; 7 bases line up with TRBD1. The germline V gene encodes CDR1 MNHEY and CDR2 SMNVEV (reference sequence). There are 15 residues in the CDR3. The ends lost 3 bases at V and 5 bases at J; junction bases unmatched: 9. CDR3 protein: CASSFSTGAGYGYTF. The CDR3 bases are TGTGCCAGCAGTTTTTCAACAGGGGCTGGGTATGGCTACACCTTC.

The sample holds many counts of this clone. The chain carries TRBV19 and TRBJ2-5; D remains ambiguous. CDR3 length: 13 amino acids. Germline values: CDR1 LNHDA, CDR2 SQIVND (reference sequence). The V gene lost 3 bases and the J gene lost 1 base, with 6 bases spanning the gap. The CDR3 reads CASSINSQETQYF. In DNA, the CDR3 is TGTGCCAGTAGTATCAACAGCCAAGAGACCCAGTACTTC.

CDR3 residues: CASSPQNQPQHF. DNA for the CDR3: TGTGCCAGCAGTCCCCAGAATCAGCCCCAGCATTTT. This chain links TRBV27 with TRBJ1-5; D is ambiguous. V was clipped by 5 bases and J by 4 bases, with 6 bases between them. This CDR3 has 12 residues. Germline V gene lookup returns CDR1 MNHEY and CDR2 SMNVEV (reference sequence).

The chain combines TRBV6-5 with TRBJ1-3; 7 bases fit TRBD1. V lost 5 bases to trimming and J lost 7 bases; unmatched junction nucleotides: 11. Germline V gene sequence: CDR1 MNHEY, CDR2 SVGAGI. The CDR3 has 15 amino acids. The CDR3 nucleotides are TGTGCCAGCAGTCGACACCGGGACAGCCGGAACACCATATATTTT. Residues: CASSRHRDSRNTIYF.

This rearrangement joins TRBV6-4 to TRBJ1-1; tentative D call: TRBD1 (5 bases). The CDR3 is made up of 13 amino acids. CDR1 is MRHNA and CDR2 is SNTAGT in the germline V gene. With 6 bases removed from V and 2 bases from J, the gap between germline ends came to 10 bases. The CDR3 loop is CASRRDSNTEAFF. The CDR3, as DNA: TGTGCCAGCAGACGGGACTCTAACACTGAAGCTTTCTTT.

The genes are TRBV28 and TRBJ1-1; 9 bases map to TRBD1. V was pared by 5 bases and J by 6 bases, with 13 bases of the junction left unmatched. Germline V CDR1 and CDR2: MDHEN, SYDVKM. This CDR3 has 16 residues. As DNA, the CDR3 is TGTGCCAGCAGTACCACAGGGGGCCGCCCCCCCGCTGAAGCTTTCTTT. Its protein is CASSTTGGRPPAEAFF.

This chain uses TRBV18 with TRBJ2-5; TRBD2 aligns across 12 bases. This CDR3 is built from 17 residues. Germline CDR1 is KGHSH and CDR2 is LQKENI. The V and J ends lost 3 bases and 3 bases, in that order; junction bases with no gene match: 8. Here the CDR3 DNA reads TGTGCCAGCTCACCTAATGCCCTAGCGGGAGGGAAAGAGACCCAGTACTTC. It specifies CASSPNALAGGKETQYF.

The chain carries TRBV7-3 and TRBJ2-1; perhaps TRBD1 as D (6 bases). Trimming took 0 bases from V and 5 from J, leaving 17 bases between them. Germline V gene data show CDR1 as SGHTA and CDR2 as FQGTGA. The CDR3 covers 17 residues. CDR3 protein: CASSLTTGPGAHNEQFF. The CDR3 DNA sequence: TGTGCCAGCAGCTTAACTACCGGACCAGGGGCCCACAATGAGCAGTTCTTC.

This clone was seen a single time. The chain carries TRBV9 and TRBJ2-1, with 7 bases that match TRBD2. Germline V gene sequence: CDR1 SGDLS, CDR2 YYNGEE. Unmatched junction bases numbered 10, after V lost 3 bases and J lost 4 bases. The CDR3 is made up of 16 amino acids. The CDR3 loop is CASSGEGATTYNEQFF. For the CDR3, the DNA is TGTGCCAGCAGCGGGGAGGGAGCGACAACTTACAATGAGCAGTTCTTC. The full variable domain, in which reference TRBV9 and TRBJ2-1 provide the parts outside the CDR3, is DSGVTQTPKHLITATGQRVTLRCSPRSGDLSVYWYQQSLDQGLQFLIQYYNGEERAKGNILERFSAQQFPDLHSELNLSSLELGDSALYFCASSGEGATTYNEQFFGPGTRLTVL.

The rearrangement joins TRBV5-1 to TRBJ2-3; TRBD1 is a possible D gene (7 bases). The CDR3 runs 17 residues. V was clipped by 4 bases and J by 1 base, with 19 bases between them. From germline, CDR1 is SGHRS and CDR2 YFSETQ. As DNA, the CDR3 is TGCGCCAGCAGCGAGGACCCTACAGGGGAGGGCACAGATACGCAGTATTTT. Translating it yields CASSEDPTGEGTDTQYF.